These 27 T cell receptor beta chains were sequenced from one sample in a study of cytomegalovirus exposure and HLA in healthy donors (dated by TCRdb to the late 2010s). Library method: the immunoSEQ multiplex PCR assay. TCRdb carries this immuneACCESS record with in-frame sequences only. Its versions omit some clonotypes, under half of them owing to an unresolved V gene in the studies checked, with the rest unexplained. The table for this sample lists approximately 120,000 clones; around 94% of them were counted only once. 1% to 1.5% of the sample is held by the ten biggest clonotypes. The material sequenced was PBMCs. All receptors derive from a woman under 30 in good health and CMV-seronegative.

As for this clone: The sample holds other DNA sequences that translate to the same CDR3. V and J are TRBV9 and TRBJ1-1; 9 bases are a match to TRBD1. The CDR3 is 15 amino acids. Germline CDR1 SGDLS, CDR2 YYNGEE. Trimming at V came to 2 bases and at J to 0 bases, leaving 2 bases not matched to a gene. CDR3 sequence: CASSVGTGLNTEAFF. In DNA form, the CDR3 reads TGTGCCAGCAGCGTGGGGACAGGGTTGAACACTGAAGCTTTCTTT.

This chain links TRBV21-1 with TRBJ1-5; no DNA check was done on the table's D call, TRBD1. TRBV21-1 counts as a pseudogene. This CDR3 is 15 amino acids long. This CDR3 reads CASSKSDRLNQPQHF. CDR3 DNA sequence: TGTGCCAGCAGCAAGAGCGACAGACTTAATCAGCCCCAGCATTTT.

The J gene is TRBJ2-7, the V gene TRBV6-5; the D gene is possibly TRBD1 (5 bases). CDR3 length: 14 residues. Germline-derived CDR1 and CDR2 are MNHEY and SVGAGI. Trimming took off 5 bases at V and 3 bases at J, with 14 bases between the two ends. The CDR3, as DNA: TGTGCCAGCAGTCTCACAGGCCCGCTCTACGAGCAGTACTTC. The encoded protein is CASSLTGPLYEQYF.

This sequence joins TRBV5-1 and TRBJ2-3; TRBD2 agrees at 9 bases. The CDR3 is made up of 18 amino acids. Trimming removed 4 bases from V and 3 bases from J; junction bases left unmatched: 15. Germline V gives CDR1 SGHRS, CDR2 YFSETQ. As DNA, the CDR3 is TGCGCCAGCAGCCAACGACCTTCTAGCGGGGAATTAACAGATACGCAGTATTTT. Protein sequence: CASSQRPSSGELTDTQYF.

V gene TRBV5-1 combines with J gene TRBJ1-4; weak D call: TRBD1 (6 bases). CDR3 length: 14 residues. CDR1 and CDR2 (germline): SGHRS, YFSETQ. Trimming left V 4 bases short and J 7 bases short, with 14 bases between. In nucleotides, the CDR3 is TGCGCCAGCAGCATCAGGGACAATGGTGAAAAACTGTTTTTT. This codes for CASSIRDNGEKLFF.

The chain couples TRBV11-2 to TRBJ2-2; D gene ambiguous. The V end was cut by 3 bases, the J end by 1 base, with 15 bases between. The CDR3 covers 17 residues. Germline V gene lookup returns CDR1 SGHAT and CDR2 FQNNGV. CDR3 residues: CASSFFFGDLNTGELFF. The CDR3 nucleotides are TGTGCCAGCAGCTTTTTCTTCGGAGACTTGAACACCGGGGAGCTGTTTTTT.

The rearrangement links TRBV19 to TRBJ1-2; D is undetermined. CDR3 length equals 15 residues. CDR1 is LNHDA, CDR2 SQIVND, per germline (reference sequence). Trimming stripped 1 base from V and 4 bases from J, with 13 bases between. The CDR3, as DNA: TGTGCCAGTAGTATAGGACCGGCTCTAGGCTATGGCTACACCTTC. Translation gives CASSIGPALGYGYTF.

The chain employs TRBV19 and TRBJ1-5; possible D gene TRBD1, 5 bases. V was pared by 7 bases and J by 3 bases, with 13 bases between. Germline loops: CDR1 LNHDA, CDR2 SQIVND (reference sequence). The CDR3 totals 14 residues. The CDR3, as DNA: TGTGCCAGTATGCGAGGGGAGGTCAATCAGCCCCAGCATTTT. This sequence encodes CASMRGEVNQPQHF. The complete variable domain, with remaining parts taken from reference TRBV19 and TRBJ1-5, reads DGGITQSPKYLFRKEGQNVTLSCEQNLNHDAMYWYRQDPGQGLRLIYYSQIVNDFQKGDIAEGYSVSREKKESFPLTVTSAQKNPTAFYLCASMRGEVNQPQHFGDGTRLSIL.

The rearrangement uses TRBV4-1 and TRBJ1-2, with D possibly being TRBD1 (6 bases). The CDR3 runs 15 residues. Germline V gene sequence: CDR1 MGHRA, CDR2 YSYEKL. The ends were cut back, 5 bases at V and 4 bases at J, with 17 bases in the middle. The CDR3 sequence is CASSLGTPKTYGYTF. The CDR3, as DNA: TGCGCCAGCAGCTTGGGGACACCAAAGACCTATGGCTACACCTTC.

Here the CDR3 reads CASSPDRGDSPLHF. The CDR3 DNA is TGTGCCAGCAGCCCGGACAGGGGCGATTCACCCCTCCACTTT. The gene calls are TRBV5-4 and TRBJ1-6, with TRBD1 matching over 9 bases. The CDR3 covers 14 residues. With V trimmed by 4 bases and J by 8 bases, 4 bases remained unmatched. CDR1 SGHNT and CDR2 YYREEE come from the germline V gene (reference sequence).

The chain joins TRBV2 to TRBJ1-1, with TRBD1 identical over 8 bases. V lost 10 bases to trimming and J lost 2 bases; unmatched junction nucleotides: 15. CDR3 size: 16 residues. Germline V gives CDR1 SNHLY, CDR2 FYNNEI. The CDR3 here is CATLGQGVWVNTEAFF. CDR3 in DNA: TGTGCCACCTTAGGACAGGGAGTATGGGTTAACACTGAAGCTTTCTTT.

The chain couples TRBV19 to TRBJ1-6; 9 nucleotides align to TRBD1. This CDR3 has 14 amino acids. The V gene's germline CDR1 is LNHDA and CDR2 SQIVND (reference sequence). The V gene end was trimmed by 6 bases and the J gene end by 7 bases; junction bases not matched to a gene: 4. CDR3 DNA sequence: TGTGCCAGTAGCATTACAGGGGGCAATTCACCCCTCCACTTT. Amino acid sequence: CASSITGGNSPLHF.

The chain recombines TRBV5-1 with TRBJ2-6, with a possible D match to TRBD2 (6 bases). Trimming took off 1 base at V and 0 bases at J, with 8 bases between the two ends. CDR1 and CDR2 from the germline V gene are SGHRS and YFSETQ. The CDR3 sequence is 16 residues long. In nucleotides, the CDR3 is TGCGCCAGCAGCTTGTACGGGGGCTCTGGGGCCAACGTCCTGACTTTC. It yields the protein CASSLYGGSGANVLTF.

The V gene is TRBV2, the J gene TRBJ2-7; perhaps TRBD1 as D (6 bases). Germline V CDR1 and CDR2: SNHLY, FYNNEI. V lost 3 bases to trimming and J lost 4 bases, with 16 bases between them. The CDR3 has 15 amino acids. Here the CDR3 DNA reads TGTGCCAGCAGTGAGGGGGCGGTTGGACCTTACGAGCAGTACTTC. Amino acids: CASSEGAVGPYEQYF.

This clone was found once. The chain carries TRBV6-5 and TRBJ2-7; D not certain. V was trimmed by 6 bases and J by 1 base, leaving 16 bases between them. The germline CDR1 and CDR2 sequences are MNHEY and SVGAGI. This CDR3 has 15 residues. Here the CDR3 DNA reads TGTGCCAGCAGCCGTTCAAGCAAGCCTTCCTACGAGCAGTACTTC. Amino acid sequence: CASSRSSKPSYEQYF.

This chain links TRBV6-1 with TRBJ1-5; a possible D gene is TRBD1 (5 bases). The CDR3 sequence is 16 residues long. CDR1 MNHNS and CDR2 SASEGT come from the germline V gene. The V end lost 2 bases, the J end lost 2 bases, and 13 bases lay between the germline ends. For the CDR3, the DNA is TGTGCCAGCAGTGAAAGGGGCCCGGGGGGCAATCAGCCCCAGCATTTT. It specifies CASSERGPGGNQPQHF.

Comment on this clone: Relative to the germline gene, one junction end is altered; a read error may explain this. V is TRBV27 and J is TRBJ2-7; D may be TRBD2 (6 bases). CDR1 and CDR2 (germline): MNHEY, SMNVEV (reference sequence). The CDR3 extends over 16 amino acids. The CDR3 nucleotides are TGTGCCAGCAGTATATCGGGACTCTTCAGCTCCTACGAGCAGTACTTC. Translation: CASSISGLFSSYEQYF.

The chain couples TRBV5-4 to TRBJ2-7; 10 positions agree with TRBD2. This CDR3 region has 18 residues. Germline V gene lookup returns CDR1 SGHNT and CDR2 YYREEE (reference sequence). V was clipped by 5 bases and J by 0 bases; unmatched bases: 14. The CDR3 loop reads CASSRRLAGLAISYEQYF. The CDR3 DNA sequence: TGTGCCAGCAGTCGAAGACTAGCGGGCCTTGCAATCTCCTACGAGCAGTACTTC.

This clone is a singleton in its sample. The V call is TRBV6-5, the J call TRBJ2-7, with TRBD1 matching over 7 bases. The germline CDR1 and CDR2 sequences are MNHEY and SVGAGI. The ends lost 9 bases at V and 2 bases at J; junction bases unmatched: 13. The CDR3 is 15 amino acids. The CDR3 here is CASTVHGTVTYEQYF. CDR3 bases: TGTGCCAGTACCGTTCACGGGACAGTAACCTACGAGCAGTACTTC.

The chain recombines TRBV7-2 with TRBJ1-2; TRBD1 matches 7 bases. The junction had 8 bases not matched to a gene; V was cut back by 4 bases and J by 0 bases. Germline CDR1 is SGHTA and CDR2 is FQGNSA. The CDR3 has 16 amino acids. This CDR3 is CASSSLGQDSNYGYTF. In nucleotides, the CDR3 is TGTGCCAGCAGCTCCCTCGGACAGGACTCTAACTATGGCTACACCTTC.

V gene TRBV27 combines with J gene TRBJ2-3, with unresolved D. The CDR3 runs 15 residues. V lost 5 bases to trimming and J lost 4 bases, with 16 bases between them. The germline gives CDR1 MNHEY, CDR2 SMNVEV (reference sequence). CDR3 region: CASSPISEGADTQYF. For the CDR3, the DNA is TGTGCCAGCAGTCCCATCTCGGAAGGAGCAGATACGCAGTATTTT.

This chain uses TRBV19 with TRBJ2-7; 11 bases line up with TRBD2. With 10 bases clipped from V and 0 bases from J, the junction kept 14 bases outside the gene matches. The CDR3 length is 17 residues. The germline CDR1 and CDR2 sequences are LNHDA and SQIVND (reference sequence). In nucleotides, the CDR3 is TGTGCCACCACCGGGACTAGCGGTCTAGGAAGCTCCTACGAGCAGTACTTC. Protein sequence: CATTGTSGLGSSYEQYF.

This chain joins TRBV27 and TRBJ2-3, with TRBD2 matching 11 bases. The germline CDR1 and CDR2 sequences are MNHEY and SMNVEV (reference sequence). The CDR3 loop spans 15 amino acids. V was clipped by 6 bases and J by 0 bases; unmatched bases: 2. The CDR3 region is CASRTSGGSTDTQYF. In nucleotides, the CDR3 is TGTGCCAGCAGAACTAGCGGGGGAAGCACAGATACGCAGTATTTT.

V and J are TRBV4-1 and TRBJ1-2, with 12 bases identical to TRBD1. With V trimmed by 4 bases and J by 6 bases, 9 bases remained unmatched. CDR1 and CDR2 from the germline V gene are MGHRA and YSYEKL. The CDR3 has 16 residues. The CDR3 loop reads CASSLVPGQGANGYTF. Here the CDR3 DNA reads TGCGCCAGCAGCCTTGTGCCGGGACAGGGGGCTAATGGCTACACCTTC.

The V call is TRBV21-1, the J call TRBJ2-7; TRBD1 is the table's D call, not checked against the DNA. TRBV21-1 is classified as a pseudogene. The CDR3 covers 12 residues. The CDR3: CARTGQPYEQYF. The CDR3, as DNA: TGTGCCAGGACGGGACAGCCCTACGAGCAGTACTTC.

CDR3 amino acids: CASRGSAGISNQPQHF. The CDR3, as DNA: TGTGCCAGTAGGGGTTCGGCGGGGATTAGCAATCAGCCCCAGCATTTT. This chain joins TRBV19 and TRBJ1-5, with D uncertain. In germline, CDR1 is LNHDA, CDR2 SQIVND (reference sequence). CDR3 size: 16 residues. The V end was cut by 6 bases, the J end by 0 bases, with 15 bases between.

The CDR3 spells CAPRGEERQGGYTF. CDR3 coding DNA: TGCGCCCCGAGAGGGGAGGAACGCCAGGGTGGCTACACCTTC. J is TRBJ1-2 and V is TRBV10-1; D is perhaps TRBD1 (5 bases). V dropped 11 bases and J dropped 7 bases, with 23 bases sitting between them. The CDR3 totals 14 residues. The germline V gene encodes CDR1 WNHNN and CDR2 SYGVQD (reference sequence).